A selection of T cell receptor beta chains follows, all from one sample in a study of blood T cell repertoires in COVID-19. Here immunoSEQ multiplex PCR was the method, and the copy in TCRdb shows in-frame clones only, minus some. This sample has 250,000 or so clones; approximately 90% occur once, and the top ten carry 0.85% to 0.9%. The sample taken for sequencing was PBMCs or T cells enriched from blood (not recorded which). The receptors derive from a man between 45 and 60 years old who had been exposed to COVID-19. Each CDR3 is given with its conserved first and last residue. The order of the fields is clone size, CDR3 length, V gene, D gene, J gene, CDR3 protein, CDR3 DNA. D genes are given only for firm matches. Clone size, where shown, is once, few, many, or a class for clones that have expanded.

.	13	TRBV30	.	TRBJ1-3	CAWSAGFGNTIYF	TGTGCCTGGAGTGCAGGTTTTGGAAACACCATATATTTT
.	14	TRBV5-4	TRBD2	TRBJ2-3	CASSPPGGADTQYF	TGTGCCAGCAGCCCCCCGGGGGGGGCAGATACGCAGTATTTT
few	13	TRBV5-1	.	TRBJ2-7	CASSGQIRDEQYF	TGCGCCAGCAGCGGACAGATTCGGGACGAGCAGTACTTC
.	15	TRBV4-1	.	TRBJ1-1	CASSQDSARATEAFF	TGCGCCAGCAGCCAAGATAGTGCGAGGGCCACTGAAGCTTTCTTT
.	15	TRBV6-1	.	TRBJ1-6	CASSEGAGLNSPLHF	TGTGCCAGCAGTGAAGGGGCAGGGTTAAACTCACCCCTCCACTTT
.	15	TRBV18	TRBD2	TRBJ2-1	CASSPGGSMNNEQFF	TGTGCCAGCTCACCGGGCGGGAGTATGAACAATGAGCAGTTCTTC
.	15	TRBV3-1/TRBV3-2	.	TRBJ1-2	CASSHEARPVYGYTF	TGTGCCAGCAGCCATGAGGCACGGCCCGTCTATGGCTACACCTTC
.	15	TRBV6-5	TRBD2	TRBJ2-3	CASSRLAGGTDTQYF	TGTGCCAGCAGTCGACTAGCGGGGGGAACAGATACGCAGTATTTT
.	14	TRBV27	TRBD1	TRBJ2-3	CASKVVGGVDTQYF	TGTGCCAGCAAGGTAGTAGGGGGCGTAGATACGCAGTATTTT
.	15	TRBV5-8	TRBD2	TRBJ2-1	CASRSGLAGYNEQFF	TGTGCCAGCAGGTCTGGACTAGCGGGGTACAATGAGCAGTTCTTC
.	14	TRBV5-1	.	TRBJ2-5	CASTPLAYQETQYF	TGCGCCAGCACGCCCTTAGCGTACCAAGAGACCCAGTACTTC
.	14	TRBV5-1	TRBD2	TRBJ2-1	CASSHSGGRGEQFF	TGCGCCAGCAGCCATAGCGGGGGGCGGGGTGAGCAGTTCTTC
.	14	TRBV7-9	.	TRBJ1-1	CASSFGGVNTEAFF	TGTGCCAGCAGCTTCGGAGGGGTGAACACTGAAGCTTTCTTT
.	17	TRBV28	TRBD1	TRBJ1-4	CASSPGSADRAREKLFF	TGTGCCAGCAGCCCTGGGTCCGCTGACAGGGCGAGGGAAAAACTGTTTTTT
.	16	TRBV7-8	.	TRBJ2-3	CASSLFGLGEKDTQYF	TGTGCCAGCAGCTTATTCGGGCTGGGAGAGAAAGATACGCAGTATTTT
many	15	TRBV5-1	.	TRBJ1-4	CASTRSGVINEKLFF	TGCGCCAGCACCCGATCAGGGGTTATTAATGAAAAACTGTTTTTT
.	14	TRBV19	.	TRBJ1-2	CASSIGRVDYGYTF	TGTGCCAGTAGTATTGGCAGGGTGGACTATGGCTACACCTTC
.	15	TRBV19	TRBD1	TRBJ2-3	CASSLEGQETDTQYF	TGTGCCAGCTCTCTGGAGGGACAGGAAACAGATACGCAGTATTTT
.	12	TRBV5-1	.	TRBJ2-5	CASSLRGETQYF	TGCGCCAGCAGCTTGAGGGGAGAGACCCAGTACTTC
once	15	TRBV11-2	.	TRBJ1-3	CASSLGLFAGNTIYF	TGTGCCAGCAGCTTGGGACTCTTCGCTGGAAACACCATATATTTT
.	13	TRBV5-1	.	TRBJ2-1	CASSLQAIDEQFF	TGCGCCAGCAGCTTACAGGCCATCGATGAGCAGTTCTTC
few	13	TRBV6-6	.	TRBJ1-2	CASSYGGFNGYTF	TGTGCCAGCAGTTACGGAGGGTTTAATGGCTACACCTTC
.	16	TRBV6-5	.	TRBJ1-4	CASSYSLTGSGEKLFF	TGTGCCAGCAGTTACTCCCTCACAGGGAGCGGCGAAAAACTGTTTTTT
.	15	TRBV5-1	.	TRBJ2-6	CASSRSGPGANVLTF	TGCGCCAGCAGCAGATCAGGGCCTGGGGCCAACGTCCTGACTTTC
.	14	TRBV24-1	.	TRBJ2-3	CAIGPLGGVDTQYF	TGTGCCATCGGACCGTTAGGGGGGGTGGATACGCAGTATTTT
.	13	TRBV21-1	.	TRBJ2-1	CASSTGLYNEQFF	TGTGCCAGCAGCACGGGACTCTACAATGAGCAGTTCTTC
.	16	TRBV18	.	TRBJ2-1	CASSPSSGTLYNEQFF	TGTGCCAGCTCACCAAGCTCGGGGACACTCTACAATGAGCAGTTCTTC
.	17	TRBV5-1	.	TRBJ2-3	CASSLEGHGLSTDTQYF	TGCGCCAGCAGCTTGGAAGGACATGGGTTAAGCACAGATACGCAGTATTTT
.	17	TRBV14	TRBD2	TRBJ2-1	CASSHPLLAGVYNEQFF	TGTGCCAGCAGCCATCCCCTACTAGCGGGGGTCTACAATGAGCAGTTCTTC
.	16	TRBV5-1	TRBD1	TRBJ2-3	CASSLPGQGVTDTQYF	TGCGCCAGCAGCTTACCGGGACAGGGAGTTACAGATACGCAGTATTTT
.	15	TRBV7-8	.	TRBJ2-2	CASSPQTGNTGELFF	TGTGCCAGCAGCCCGCAGACAGGGAACACCGGGGAGCTGTTTTTT
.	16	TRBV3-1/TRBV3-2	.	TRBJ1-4	CASSQSILGASEKLFF	TGTGCCAGCAGCCAATCTATTCTAGGGGCGAGTGAAAAACTGTTTTTT
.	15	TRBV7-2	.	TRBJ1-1	CASSPMTFGGSEAFF	TGTGCCAGCAGCCCGATGACCTTTGGGGGCTCTGAAGCTTTCTTT
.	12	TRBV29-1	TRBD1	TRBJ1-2	CSVTGGEYGYTF	TGCAGCGTTACAGGGGGAGAGTATGGCTACACCTTC
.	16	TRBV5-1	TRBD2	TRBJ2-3	CASSEFGTSGGNTQYF	TGCGCCAGCAGCGAGTTCGGAACTAGCGGGGGAAATACGCAGTATTTT
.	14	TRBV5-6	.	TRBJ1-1	CASSLVRMNTEAFF	TGTGCCAGCAGCTTGGTTAGAATGAACACTGAAGCTTTCTTT
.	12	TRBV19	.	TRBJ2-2	CAFCRVTGELFF	TGTGCCTTTTGTCGCGTCACCGGGGAGCTGTTTTTT
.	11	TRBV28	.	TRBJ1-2	CATQGLVGYTF	TGTGCCACCCAAGGACTAGTTGGCTACACCTTC
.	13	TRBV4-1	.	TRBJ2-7	CASSQKGVYEQYF	TGCGCCAGCAGCCAGAAAGGGGTCTACGAGCAGTACTTC
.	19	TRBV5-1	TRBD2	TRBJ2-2	CASSWNTQGLAVNTGELFF	TGCGCCAGCAGCTGGAACACTCAAGGGCTAGCGGTAAACACCGGGGAGCTGTTTTTT
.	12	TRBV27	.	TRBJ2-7	CASRATGSEQYF	TGTGCCAGCAGGGCTACAGGTTCCGAGCAGTACTTC
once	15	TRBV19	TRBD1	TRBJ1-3	CASSVLGTDGNTIYF	TGTGCCAGTAGTGTACTCGGGACAGATGGAAACACCATATATTTT
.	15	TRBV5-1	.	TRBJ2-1	CASAGEVGTYNEQFF	TGCGCCAGCGCCGGTGAAGTGGGGACTTACAATGAGCAGTTCTTC
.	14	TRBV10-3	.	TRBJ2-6	CAISSLSGANVLTF	TGTGCCATCAGCTCCTTAAGCGGGGCCAACGTCCTGACTTTC
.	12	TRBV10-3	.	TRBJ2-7	CAISGQAYEQYF	TGTGCCATCAGTGGGCAGGCCTACGAGCAGTACTTC
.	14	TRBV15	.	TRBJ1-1	CATSRGRLNTEAFF	TGTGCCACCAGCAGAGGCAGGCTGAACACTGAAGCTTTCTTT
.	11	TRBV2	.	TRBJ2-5	CASSPLETQYF	TGTGCCAGCAGTCCTCTAGAGACCCAGTACTTC
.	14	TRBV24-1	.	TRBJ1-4	CATSDDKAGEKLFF	TGTGCCACCAGTGATGACAAGGCAGGTGAAAAACTGTTTTTT
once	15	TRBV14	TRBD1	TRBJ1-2	CASSQQPGQGYGYTF	TGTGCCAGCAGCCAGCAACCGGGACAGGGATATGGCTACACCTTC
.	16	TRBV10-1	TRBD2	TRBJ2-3	CASSESGGARPDTQYF	TGCGCCAGCAGTGAGTCGGGAGGGGCTCGGCCAGATACGCAGTATTTT
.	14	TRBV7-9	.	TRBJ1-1	CASSLVWGGAEAFF	TGTGCCAGCAGCTTAGTTTGGGGGGGTGCTGAAGCTTTCTTT
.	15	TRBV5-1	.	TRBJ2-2	CASSLVAEDTGELFF	TGCGCCAGCAGCTTGGTGGCGGAAGACACCGGGGAGCTGTTTTTT
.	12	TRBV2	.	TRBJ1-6	CASSADNSPLHF	TGTGCCAGCTCCGCAGATAATTCACCCCTCCACTTT
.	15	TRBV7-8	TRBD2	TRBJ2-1	CASSRAGTRYNEQFF	TGTGCCAGCAGCCGAGCCGGGACTAGATACAATGAGCAGTTCTTC
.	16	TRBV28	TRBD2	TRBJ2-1	CASSSRWGEGRHEQFF	TGTGCCAGCAGTTCCCGGTGGGGGGAGGGCCGTCATGAGCAGTTCTTC
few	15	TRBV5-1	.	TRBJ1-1	CASSLGTPILREAFF	TGCGCCAGCAGCTTGGGGACACCCATCCTGAGGGAAGCTTTCTTT
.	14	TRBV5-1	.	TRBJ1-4	CASSLTEMNEKLFF	TGCGCCAGCAGCCTGACAGAAATGAATGAAAAACTGTTTTTT
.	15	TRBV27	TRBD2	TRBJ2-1	CASSLSGGSYNEQFF	TGTGCCAGCAGTTTAAGCGGGGGCTCCTACAATGAGCAGTTCTTC